This is a list of T cell receptor beta chains from one sample in a study of blood T cell repertoires in COVID-19. Measured with immunoSEQ multiplex PCR; TCRdb has only the in-frame clones, and not every one. The top ten clones hold around 10% of a sample with 20,000 or so clones, about nine tenths of them seen once. Input material: peripheral blood. These TCRs come from a human donor in a cohort sampled during active COVID-19. CDR3s include the opening cysteine and the closing phenylalanine or tryptophan. A D gene is named only where the DNA matches it firmly. Rows give clone size only sometimes, using once, few, many, or a class for an expanded clone.

>TRBJ1-3|TRBV10-3|NA|NA
TGTGCCATCAGTGATTCGTCGAGCTCTGGAAACACCATATATTTT
CAISDSSSSGNTIYF
>TRBJ1-5|TRBV9|TRBD1|NA
TGTGCCAGCAGCGTAGGGACAGGGGGTCAGCCCCAGCATTTT
CASSVGTGGQPQHF
>TRBJ2-4|TRBV11-3|NA|NA
TGTGCCAGCAGCTTAATGGGGCACATTCAGTACTTC
CASSLMGHIQYF
>TRBJ1-4|TRBV30|NA|NA
TGTGCCTGGAGTTGGGCGGGGGAAAAACTGTTTTTT
CAWSWAGEKLFF
>TRBJ1-1|TRBV7-8|TRBD1|NA
TGTGCCAGCACCCGGGACAGGTCTACGGTAACTGAAGCTTTCTTT
CASTRDRSTVTEAFF
>TRBJ1-6|TRBV9|NA|few
TGTGCCAGCGGGGAGGTGGATTCACCCCTCCACTTT
CASGEVDSPLHF
>TRBJ2-1|TRBV3-1/TRBV3-2|TRBD2|NA
TGTGCCAGCACCCCTCTGATCGGGGGGGGATCTAGGGATGAGCAGTTCTTC
CASTPLIGGGSRDEQFF
>TRBJ1-4|TRBV21-1|NA|NA
TGTGCCAGCAGCAATGACGGGACATCTCATGATGAAAAACTGTTTTTT
CASSNDGTSHDEKLFF
>TRBJ1-2|TRBV30|NA|NA
TGTGCCTGGAGTGTAGGGGTGGACGGCGGCTCTGCGAATGGCTACACCTTC
CAWSVGVDGGSANGYTF
>TRBJ2-1|TRBV7-3|TRBD2|NA
TGTGCCAGCAGCGCCACTAGCGGGGGTAAGGGTGGGCAGTTCTTC
CASSATSGGKGGQFF
>TRBJ1-1|TRBV10-1|NA|NA
TGCGCCAGCAGAGCGCGGGGAGGGCCTGAAGCTTTCTTT
CASRARGGPEAFF
>TRBJ1-5|TRBV18|TRBD1|few
TGTGCCAGCTCACCGACAGGGCCTAAAAATCAGCCCCAGCATTTT
CASSPTGPKNQPQHF
>TRBJ2-2|TRBV23-1|TRBD1|NA
TGCGCCAGCAGTCAATCCGGGGGACAGGGCAGGGGGGAGCTGTTTTTT
CASSQSGGQGRGELFF
>TRBJ1-4|TRBV5-5|TRBD1|few
TGTGCCAGCAGCTTGGAAGGGGGCGGTGGAGAAAAACTGTTTTTT
CASSLEGGGGEKLFF
>TRBJ2-5|TRBV13|NA|NA
TGTGCCAGCAGATATCAGGGTATGGGTGGGGAGACCCAGTACTTC
CASRYQGMGGETQYF
>TRBJ2-7|TRBV10-3|TRBD1|NA
TGTGCCATCAGTGAGGAAACCGGGACAGACATAGCCTACGAGCAGTACTTC
CAISEETGTDIAYEQYF
>TRBJ1-5|TRBV6-1|NA|few
TGTGCCAGCAGTGAAGCGCGTAACAGTGTTCAGCCCCAGCATTTT
CASSEARNSVQPQHF
>TRBJ1-3|TRBV18|NA|few
TGTGCCAGCTCACAAGGACAGCAAGGAAACACCATATATTTT
CASSQGQQGNTIYF
>TRBJ2-1|TRBV30|TRBD2|once
TGTGCCTGGAGGGCGGGGGGAGTCGATGAGCAGTTCTTC
CAWRAGGVDEQFF
>TRBJ1-1|TRBV6-1|NA|NA
TGTGCCAGCAGTGAATTGTGGGGGGGCGCTGAAGCTTTCTTT
CASSELWGGAEAFF
>TRBJ2-3|TRBV5-1|TRBD1|NA
TGCGCCAGCAACCGGGACAGGGGTACAGATACGCAGTATTTT
CASNRDRGTDTQYF
>TRBJ1-5|TRBV19|TRBD1|NA
TGTGCCAGTAGTTTCCCAGGGGGCAATATTGGGACCAATCAGCCCCAGCATTTT
CASSFPGGNIGTNQPQHF
>TRBJ2-5|TRBV3-1/TRBV3-2|TRBD1|NA
TGTGCCAGCACCGCAATACCGGGACAGACCCAAGAGACCCAGTACTTC
CASTAIPGQTQETQYF